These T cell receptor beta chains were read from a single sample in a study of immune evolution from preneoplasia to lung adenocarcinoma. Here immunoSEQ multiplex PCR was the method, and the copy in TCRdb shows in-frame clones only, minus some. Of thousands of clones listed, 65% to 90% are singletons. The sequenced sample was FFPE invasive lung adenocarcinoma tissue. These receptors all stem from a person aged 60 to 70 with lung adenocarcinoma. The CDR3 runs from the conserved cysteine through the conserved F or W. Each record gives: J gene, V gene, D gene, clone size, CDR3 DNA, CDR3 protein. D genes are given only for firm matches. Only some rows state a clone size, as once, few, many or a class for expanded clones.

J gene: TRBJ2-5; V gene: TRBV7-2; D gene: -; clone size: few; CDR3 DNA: TGTGCCAGCAGCTTAGTCAGGGGCGTACAAGAGACCCAGTACTTC; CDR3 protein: CASSLVRGVQETQYF
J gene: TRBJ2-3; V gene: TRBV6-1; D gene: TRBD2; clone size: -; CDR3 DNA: TGTGCCAGCAGGAGGAGTAGCGGGAGTGATACGCAGTATTTT; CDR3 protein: CASRRSSGSDTQYF
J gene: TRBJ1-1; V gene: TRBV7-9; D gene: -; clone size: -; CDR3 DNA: TGTGCCAGCTACCTGCAGGGGAGAAGCGAAGCTTTCTTT; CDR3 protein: CASYLQGRSEAFF
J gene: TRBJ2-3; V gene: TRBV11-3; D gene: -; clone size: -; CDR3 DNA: TGTGCCAGCTCCCCAAGTCAGGACACAGATACGCAGTATTTT; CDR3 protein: CASSPSQDTDTQYF
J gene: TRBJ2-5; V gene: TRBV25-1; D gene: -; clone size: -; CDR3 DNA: TGTGCCAGCAGTGAAGGGGAAACGGGGGCAGAGACCCAGTACTTC; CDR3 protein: CASSEGETGAETQYF
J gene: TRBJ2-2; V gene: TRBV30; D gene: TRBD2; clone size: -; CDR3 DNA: TGTGCCTGGAGACAAGCGGGGGCGAACACCGGGGAGCTGTTTTTT; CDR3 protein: CAWRQAGANTGELFF
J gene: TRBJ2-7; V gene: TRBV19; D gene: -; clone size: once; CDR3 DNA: TGTGCCAGTAGTATCGAGCTCGGGAGCTACGAGCAGTACTTC; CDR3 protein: CASSIELGSYEQYF
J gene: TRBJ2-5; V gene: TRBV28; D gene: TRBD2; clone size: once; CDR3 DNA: TGTGCCAGCAGTCCGGGTAGGGGACTAGCGGGACTCCAAGAGACCCAGTACTTC; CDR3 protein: CASSPGRGLAGLQETQYF
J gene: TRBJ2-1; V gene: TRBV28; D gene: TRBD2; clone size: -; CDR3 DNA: TGTGCCAGCAGTTTTGAACCGGGACTAGCGGGTAATGAGCAGTTCTTC; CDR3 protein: CASSFEPGLAGNEQFF
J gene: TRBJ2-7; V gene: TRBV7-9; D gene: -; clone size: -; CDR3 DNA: TGTGCCAGCAGCTTAGTATCCGAGCAGTACTTC; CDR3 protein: CASSLVSEQYF
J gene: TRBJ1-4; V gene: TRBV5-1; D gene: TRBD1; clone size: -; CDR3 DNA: TGCGCCAGCAGCTTGGGCAGGGGGACTAATGAAAAACTGTTTTTT; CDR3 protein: CASSLGRGTNEKLFF
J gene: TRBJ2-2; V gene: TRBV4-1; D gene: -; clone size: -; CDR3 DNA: TGCGCCAGCAGCCAGTCAATAGCGGAGGGCGGCGGGGAGCTGTTTTTT; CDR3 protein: CASSQSIAEGGGELFF
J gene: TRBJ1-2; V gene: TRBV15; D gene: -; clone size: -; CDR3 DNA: TGTGCCACCAGCAGCCGCGGGTCGGTGGGGTATGGCTACACCTTC; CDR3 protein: CATSSRGSVGYGYTF
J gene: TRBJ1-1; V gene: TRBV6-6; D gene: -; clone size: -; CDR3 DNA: TGTGCCAGCAGGTCGACAGGCCCACACACTGAAGCTTTCTTT; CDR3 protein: CASRSTGPHTEAFF
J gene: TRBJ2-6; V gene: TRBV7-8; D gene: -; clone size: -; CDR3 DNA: TGTGCCAGCACCAAAAGGGGCTCTGGGGCCAACGTCCTGACTTTC; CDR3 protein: CASTKRGSGANVLTF
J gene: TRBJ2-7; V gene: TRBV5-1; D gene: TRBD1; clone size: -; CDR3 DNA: TGCGCCAGCAGCCTATTTCCGGGACAGGGGGTTTACGAGCAGTACTTC; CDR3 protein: CASSLFPGQGVYEQYF
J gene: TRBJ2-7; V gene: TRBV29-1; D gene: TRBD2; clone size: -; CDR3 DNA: TGCAGCGTTGCCGATCCGGGGGGGAGCTCCTACGAGCAGTACTTC; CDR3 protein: CSVADPGGSSYEQYF
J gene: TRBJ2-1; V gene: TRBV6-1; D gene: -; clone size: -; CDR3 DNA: TGTGCCAGCAGTGAAGCACCGGACGCAGGTTTCTCCTACAATGAGCAGTTCTTC; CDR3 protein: CASSEAPDAGFSYNEQFF
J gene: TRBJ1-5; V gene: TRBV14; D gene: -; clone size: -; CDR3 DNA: TGTGCCAGCAGCCAAGTTCACACGTGGGGGCACCAGCCCCAGCATTTT; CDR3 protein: CASSQVHTWGHQPQHF
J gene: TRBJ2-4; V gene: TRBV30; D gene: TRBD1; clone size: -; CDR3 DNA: TGTGCCTGGAGACAGACAGGGGCCGGCATTCAGTACTTC; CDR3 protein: CAWRQTGAGIQYF
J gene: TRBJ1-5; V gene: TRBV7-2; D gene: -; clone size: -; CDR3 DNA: TGTGCCAGCAGCTTAAAGGGTTCCTACTATCAGCCCCAGCATTTT; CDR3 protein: CASSLKGSYYQPQHF
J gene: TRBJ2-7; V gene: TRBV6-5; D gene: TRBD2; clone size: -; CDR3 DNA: TGTGCCAGCAGTGACAGCGGGAGGCCCATCGAGCAGTACTTC; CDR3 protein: CASSDSGRPIEQYF
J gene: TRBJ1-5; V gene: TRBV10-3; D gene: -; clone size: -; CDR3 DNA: TGTGCCCCGGGGAGGGCTCAGCCCCAGCATTTT; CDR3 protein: CAPGRAQPQHF
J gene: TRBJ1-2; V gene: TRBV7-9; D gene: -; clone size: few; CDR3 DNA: TGTGCCAGCAGCTTACAGGCTGGTGGCTACACCTTC; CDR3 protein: CASSLQAGGYTF
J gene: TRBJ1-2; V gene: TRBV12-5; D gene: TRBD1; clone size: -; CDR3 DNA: TGTGCTAGTGGTTTAGTTCCCGGGGGGACAGGCAGGTACACCTTC; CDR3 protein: CASGLVPGGTGRYTF
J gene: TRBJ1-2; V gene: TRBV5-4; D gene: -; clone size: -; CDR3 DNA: TGTGCCAGCAGCTCCGGTGGAGCCGACCTTTACGGTGGCTACACCTTC; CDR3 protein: CASSSGGADLYGGYTF
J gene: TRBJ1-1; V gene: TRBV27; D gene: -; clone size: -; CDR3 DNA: TGTGCCAGCAGTTTGGTCCTCCAGAACACTGAAGCTTTCTTT; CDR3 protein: CASSLVLQNTEAFF
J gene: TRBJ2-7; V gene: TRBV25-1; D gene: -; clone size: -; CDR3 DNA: TGTGCCAGCAGGTCACAGGGCTCCTACGAGCAGTACTTC; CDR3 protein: CASRSQGSYEQYF
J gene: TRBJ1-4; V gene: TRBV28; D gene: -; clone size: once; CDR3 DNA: TGTGCCAGCAGTTGGAGGACAGATGGAAAACTGTTTTTT; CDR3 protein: CASSWRTDGKLFF
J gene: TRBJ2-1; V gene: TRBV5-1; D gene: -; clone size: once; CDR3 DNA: TGCGCCAGCAGCTTGTCGGGACGGAACAGTAATGAGCAGTTCTTC; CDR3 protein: CASSLSGRNSNEQFF
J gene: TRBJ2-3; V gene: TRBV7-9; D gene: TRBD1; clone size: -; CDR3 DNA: TGTGCCAGCAGCTTCCGACAGGGGATAGATACGCAGTATTTT; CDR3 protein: CASSFRQGIDTQYF
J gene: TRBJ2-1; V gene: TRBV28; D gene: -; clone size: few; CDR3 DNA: TGTGCCAGCAGTACCCCTGGAGGCTCCTACAATGAGCAGTTCTTC; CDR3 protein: CASSTPGGSYNEQFF
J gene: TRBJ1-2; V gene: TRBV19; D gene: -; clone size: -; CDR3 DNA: TGTGCCAGTAGGGACAGTTTTGGCCTCATGCGTGGCTACACCTTC; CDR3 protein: CASRDSFGLMRGYTF
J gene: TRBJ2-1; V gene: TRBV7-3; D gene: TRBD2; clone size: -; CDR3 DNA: TGTGCCAGCAGCCAGAGTAGCGGGAGTCCCTACAATGAGCAGTTCTTC; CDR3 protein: CASSQSSGSPYNEQFF
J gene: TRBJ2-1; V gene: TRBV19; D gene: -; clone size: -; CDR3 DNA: TGTGCCAGTAGTACTCAGGTTGGTGAGCAGTTCTTC; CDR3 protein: CASSTQVGEQFF
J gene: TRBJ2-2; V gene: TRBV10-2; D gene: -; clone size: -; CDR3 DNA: TGCGCCAGCAGTGACCCGGAAAGGGGCGGGGAGCTGTTTTTT; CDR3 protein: CASSDPERGGELFF
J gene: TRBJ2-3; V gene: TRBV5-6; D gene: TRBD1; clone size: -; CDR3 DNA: TGTGCCAGCAGCTGGACAGGGCCCACAGATACGCAGTATTTT; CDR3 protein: CASSWTGPTDTQYF
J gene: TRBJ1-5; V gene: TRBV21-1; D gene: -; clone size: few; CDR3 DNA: TGTGCCAGCAGTTACAGGGCTCAGCCCCAGCATTTT; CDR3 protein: CASSYRAQPQHF
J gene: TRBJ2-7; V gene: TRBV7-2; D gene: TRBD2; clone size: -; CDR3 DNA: TGTGCCAGCAGCAAAACGGGGGGTAGCGGCTACGAGCAGTACTTC; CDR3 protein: CASSKTGGSGYEQYF
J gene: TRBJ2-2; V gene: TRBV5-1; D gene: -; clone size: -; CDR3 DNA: TGCGCCAGCAGCTTCCGGACAGCCGTGTCCGGGGAGCTGTTTTTT; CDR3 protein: CASSFRTAVSGELFF
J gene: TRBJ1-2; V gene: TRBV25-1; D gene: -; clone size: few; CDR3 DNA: TGTGCCAGCAGACGGGACCAGGGCGGCTACACCTTC; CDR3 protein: CASRRDQGGYTF
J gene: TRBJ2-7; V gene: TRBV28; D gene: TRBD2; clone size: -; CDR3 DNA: TGTGCCAGCAGCTGGAGGACCGGGACTAGCTGGTCCTACGAGCAGTACTTC; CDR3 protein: CASSWRTGTSWSYEQYF
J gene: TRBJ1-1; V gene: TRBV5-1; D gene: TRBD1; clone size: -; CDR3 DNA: TGCGCCAGCAGCCCCCGGGACAGGGGAATGGATACTGAAGCTTTCTTT; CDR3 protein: CASSPRDRGMDTEAFF
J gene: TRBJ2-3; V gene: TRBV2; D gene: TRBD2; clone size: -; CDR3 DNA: TGTGCCAGCAGTGAAGGGGAGGGTGCCCCTAGCACAGATACGCAGTATTTT; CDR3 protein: CASSEGEGAPSTDTQYF